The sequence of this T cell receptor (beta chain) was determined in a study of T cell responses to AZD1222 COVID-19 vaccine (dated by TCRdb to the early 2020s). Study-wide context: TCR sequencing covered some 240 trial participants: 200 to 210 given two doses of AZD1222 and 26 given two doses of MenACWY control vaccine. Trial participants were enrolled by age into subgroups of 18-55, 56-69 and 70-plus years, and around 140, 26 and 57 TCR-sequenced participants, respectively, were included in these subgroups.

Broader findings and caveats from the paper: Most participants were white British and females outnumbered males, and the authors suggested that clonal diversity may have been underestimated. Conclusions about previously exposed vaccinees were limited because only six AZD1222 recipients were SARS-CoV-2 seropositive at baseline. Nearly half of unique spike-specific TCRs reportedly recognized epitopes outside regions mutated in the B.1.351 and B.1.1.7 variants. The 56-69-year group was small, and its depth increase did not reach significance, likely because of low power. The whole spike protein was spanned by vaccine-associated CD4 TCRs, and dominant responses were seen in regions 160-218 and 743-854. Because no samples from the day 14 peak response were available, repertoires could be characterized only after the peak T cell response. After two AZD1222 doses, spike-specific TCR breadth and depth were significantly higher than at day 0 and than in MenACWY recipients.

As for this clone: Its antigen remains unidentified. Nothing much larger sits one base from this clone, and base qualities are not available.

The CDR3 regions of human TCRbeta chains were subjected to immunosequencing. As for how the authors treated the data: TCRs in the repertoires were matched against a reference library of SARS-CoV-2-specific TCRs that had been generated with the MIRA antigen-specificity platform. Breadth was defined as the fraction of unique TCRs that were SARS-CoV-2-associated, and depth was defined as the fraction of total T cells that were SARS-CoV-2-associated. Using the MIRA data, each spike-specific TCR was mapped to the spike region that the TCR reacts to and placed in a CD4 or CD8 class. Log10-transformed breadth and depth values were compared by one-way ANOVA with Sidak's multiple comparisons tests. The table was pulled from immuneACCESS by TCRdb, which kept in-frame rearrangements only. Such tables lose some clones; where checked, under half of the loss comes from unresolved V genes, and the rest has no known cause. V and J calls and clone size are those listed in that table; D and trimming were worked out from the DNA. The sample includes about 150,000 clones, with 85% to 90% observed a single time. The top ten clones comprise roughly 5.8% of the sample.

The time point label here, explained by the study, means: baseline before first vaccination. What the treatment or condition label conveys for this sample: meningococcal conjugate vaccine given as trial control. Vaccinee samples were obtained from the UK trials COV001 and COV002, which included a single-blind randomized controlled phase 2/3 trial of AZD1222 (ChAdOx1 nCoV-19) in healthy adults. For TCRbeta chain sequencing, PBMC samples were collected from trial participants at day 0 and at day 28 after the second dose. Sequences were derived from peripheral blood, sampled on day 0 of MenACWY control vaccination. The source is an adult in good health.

The CDR3 region has the sequence CASGTHRGGRYPEQFF. The nucleotide sequence is TGTGCCAGCGGAACTCACAGAGGGGGCCGGTACCCTGAGCAGTTCTTC. The chain is made from TRBV11-2 and TRBJ2-1; TRBD1 aligns with 7 central bases. The germline V and J ends show losses of 8 bases and 9 bases respectively, and no gene match explains 19 bases of the junction. The germline V gene gives CDR1 as SGHAT and CDR2 as FQNNGV. From the cysteine through the phenylalanine, the CDR3 covers 16 amino acids. Just the 48-base CDR3 DNA is kept, in frame starting at base 1.